The 27 T cell receptor beta chains reported below all come from one sample, sequenced in a study of blood T cells in healthy people across ages (dated by TCRdb to about 2015). Libraries were built with 5' RACE. Sequencing relied on an Illumina HiSeq 2500. A second roughly 6 to 12 cycle PCR used a sample-barcoded 5' primer and a J-beta primer mix. The raw public data were reprocessed by TCRdb itself: fastp quality trimming at Q25, MiXCR clonotype calling, in-frame beta chains only. A single entry per CDR3 protein holds the most common genes and DNA from its merged rows. The table for this sample lists approximately 810,000 distinct CDR3 sequences; more than 25% of them were counted only once. The top ten constitute roughly 17% of the sample. Source material: blood. The source of these receptors is an elderly woman in good health.

This clonotype was detected many times. V is TRBV6-2 or TRBV6-3 and J is TRBJ2-1; 10 bases agree with TRBD1. CDR3 size: 13 residues. The junction had 4 bases not matched to a gene; V was cut back by 7 bases and J by 7 bases. Germline V gene data show CDR1 as MNHEY and CDR2 as SVGEGT. This CDR3 reads CASMGQGLNEQFF. In nucleotides, the CDR3 is TGTGCCAGCATGGGACAGGGGTTGAATGAGCAGTTCTTC.

V usage is TRBV21-1 and J usage is TRBJ1-6. TRBV21-1 is tagged as a pseudogene. The CDR3 length is 17 residues. In DNA form, the CDR3 reads TGTGCCAGCATCCTCTTAAGGGGCCCTATTACTAATTCACCCCTCCACTTT. Amino acids: CASILLRGPITNSPLHF.

This clonotype has at least ten counts. The chain couples TRBV5-1 to TRBJ2-4; D may be TRBD1 (6 bases). This CDR3 is built from 16 residues. Trimming removed 4 bases from V and 5 bases from J, with 19 bases in between. Per the germline V gene, CDR1 is SGHRS and CDR2 is YFSETQ. The DNA for the CDR3 is TGCGCCAGCAGCAGCCAGGGGAGAAGATTAGAAAACATTCAGTACTTC. Its translation: CASSSQGRRLENIQYF.

This clonotype was counted at least ten times. The chain joins TRBV6-6 to TRBJ1-1, with D possibly TRBD1 on 5 matching bases. Trimming shortened V by 8 bases and J by 1 base, and 17 bases separated the two germline ends. Germline CDR1 MNHNY, CDR2 SVGAGI (reference sequence). The CDR3 has 15 residues. CDR3 sequence: CASADPGNANTEAFF. In nucleotides, the CDR3 is TGTGCCAGCGCGGACCCAGGGAACGCGAACACTGAAGCTTTCTTT.

This clonotype was counted only a few times. The gene calls are TRBV12-3 or TRBV12-4 and TRBJ1-5; possible D gene TRBD1, 6 bases. The CDR3 is 15 residues long. Deletions cut 5 bases from V and 2 bases from J, with 13 bases between. CDR3 residues: CASSPKGVGNQPQHF. The DNA of the CDR3 is TGTGCCAGCAGTCCCAAGGGGGTTGGCAATCAGCCCCAGCATTTT.

This clonotype has just a few counts. This may be a read error, as it is one base from a much larger clone. The chain carries TRBV7-9 and TRBJ2-1; 8 nucleotides match TRBD2. The J call may be mistaken, given a closer DNA end match to TRBJ2-7. The CDR3 sequence is 15 residues long. The germline V gene encodes CDR1 SEHNR and CDR2 FQNEAQ (reference sequence). The CDR3 loop reads CASSFGGAVYNEQYF. The CDR3 coding sequence is TGTGCCAGCAGCTTCGGGGGGGCCGTATACAATGAGCAGTACTTC.

This clonotype was recorded many times. The J gene is TRBJ2-1, the V gene TRBV7-2; D perhaps matches TRBD1 (6 bases). CDR3 length equals 15 residues. The germline V gene encodes CDR1 SGHTA and CDR2 FQGNSA. V lost 4 bases and J lost 6, with 16 bases in between. The DNA of the CDR3 is TGTGCCAGCAGCTATGACAGGCCCCCTAGCAATGAGCAGTTCTTC. Translation gives CASSYDRPPSNEQFF.

This clonotype appeared a few times. A read error is possible here, since a much larger clone lies one base away. The V gene is TRBV6-6, the J gene TRBJ2-5; TRBD1 agrees at 8 bases. The DNA end is a closer match to TRBJ2-1, so the J assignment may be wrong. The CDR3 loop spans 13 amino acids. Per the germline V gene, CDR1 is MNHNY and CDR2 is SVGAGI (reference sequence). CDR3 residues: CASSNRGVETQFF. CDR3 nucleotides: TGTGCCAGCAGCAACAGGGGGGTAGAGACCCAGTTCTTC.

This clonotype was recorded a few times. Being one base from a much bigger clone, this may be a read error. The gene calls are TRBV7-2 and TRBJ2-7; D is unresolved. The ends were cut back, 5 bases at V and 7 bases at J, with 21 bases in the middle. The CDR3 extends over 15 amino acids. From germline, CDR1 is SGHTA and CDR2 FQGNSA. CDR3 nucleotide sequence: TGTGCCAGCAGCCCCGGTGTGCGGTCCTACAATGAGCAGTACTTC. Translating gives CASSPGVRSYNEQYF.

This chain joins TRBV7-9 and TRBJ2-4; 7 bases map to TRBD1. The CDR3 length is 14 residues. Germline CDR1 and CDR2: SEHNR and FQNEAQ (reference sequence). J was trimmed by 6 bases and V by 5 bases; bases with no gene match: 7. The CDR3 DNA is TGTGCCAGCAGCCCAACAGGGGTGAGAAACATTCAGTACTTC. As protein: CASSPTGVRNIQYF.

This clonotype was seen a few times. Relative to the germline gene, one junction end is altered; a read error may explain this. The genes are TRBV20-1 and TRBJ2-5; 8 bases are shared with TRBD1. CDR1 is DFQATT and CDR2 is SNEGSKA in the germline V gene (reference sequence). There are 15 residues in the CDR3. The CDR3 reads CSARGQGKGQETRYF. The CDR3, as DNA: TGCAGTGCTAGAGGACAGGGGAAGGGCCAAGAGACCCGGTACTTC.

This clonotype was counted ten times or more. The chain recombines TRBV6-2 or TRBV6-3 with TRBJ2-1; D is ambiguous. Germline CDR1 and CDR2: MNHEY and SVGEGT. V was trimmed by 2 bases and J by 1 base, leaving 9 bases between them. The CDR3 loop spans 15 amino acids. The DNA of the CDR3 is TGTGCCAGCAGTTACCTTGGGGTGTCCTACAATGAGCAGTTCTTC. Translating gives CASSYLGVSYNEQFF.

The genes are TRBV11-2 and TRBJ1-3; TRBD1 agrees at 8 bases. In germline, CDR1 is SGHAT, CDR2 FQNNGV. Germline trimming cut 5 bases from V and 7 bases from J; bases unmatched to any gene: 10. CDR3 length: 15 residues. The CDR3 coding sequence is TGTGCCAGCAGCCCTACACAGGGGGTTGTCAACACCATATATTTT. Translation gives CASSPTQGVVNTIYF. The full variable domain, completed using reference TRBV11-2 and TRBJ1-3, is EAGVAQSPRYKIIEKRQSVAFWCNPISGHATLYWYQQILGQGPKLLIQFQNNGVVDDSQLPKDRFSAERLKGVDSTLKIQPAKLEDSAVYLCASSPTQGVVNTIYFGEGSWLTVV.

The chain recombines TRBV3-1 with TRBJ2-5, with 7 bases identical to TRBD2. CDR1 is LGHDT, CDR2 YNNKEL, per germline (reference sequence). The trim removed 4 bases at V and 12 bases at J, leaving 5 bases unmatched. CDR3 length equals 11 residues. CDR3 in amino acids: CASSRGGRKYF. CDR3 in DNA: TGTGCCAGCAGCCGGGGGGGTAGGAAGTACTTC.

The gene calls are TRBV7-2 and TRBJ1-2, with D possibly TRBD1 on 6 matching bases. Germline V gene data show CDR1 as SGHTA and CDR2 as FQGNSA. The CDR3 runs 15 residues. The V gene lost 8 bases and the J gene lost 4 bases, with 20 bases spanning the gap. As DNA, the CDR3 is TGTGCCAGCTGCGGGCAGGGGTTGGGGACCTATGGCTACACCTTC. Protein: CASCGQGLGTYGYTF.

This clonotype showed up many times. The chain employs TRBV3-1 and TRBJ2-3; perhaps TRBD2 as D (6 bases). Trimming stripped 1 base from V and 2 bases from J, with 7 bases between. Germline V gene sequence: CDR1 LGHDT, CDR2 YNNKEL (reference sequence). This CDR3 has 14 amino acids. CDR3 sequence reads: CASSQGLVTDTQYF. CDR3 DNA sequence: TGTGCCAGCAGCCAAGGACTAGTCACAGATACGCAGTATTTT.

This clonotype was counted at least ten times. This rearrangement joins TRBV7-2 to TRBJ1-5, with D possibly being TRBD1 (6 bases). The CDR3 length is 15 residues. Deletions cut 5 bases from V and 0 bases from J, with 11 bases between. In germline, CDR1 is SGHTA, CDR2 FQGNSA. As DNA, the CDR3 is TGTGCCAGCAGCCCCGGACAGAATAGCAATCAGCCCCAGCATTTT. Translating it yields CASSPGQNSNQPQHF.

In this sample, this clonotype turned up many times. The chain links TRBV7-2 to TRBJ2-7, with TRBD1 matching over 8 bases. Germline lookup yields CDR1 SGHTA and CDR2 FQGNSA. This CDR3 is 12 amino acids long. V shed 5 bases and J 12 bases; nucleotides not matched to a gene: 9. Written as DNA, the CDR3 is TGTGCCAGCAGCCCATCCTGGACAGGGTTGTACTTC. Translated, it gives CASSPSWTGLYF.

Comment on this clonotype: A much larger clonotype is one base distant, so this may be a read error. The chain has TRBV12-3 or TRBV12-4 and TRBJ2-7, with 9 bases that match TRBD1. V lost 6 bases, J lost 3 bases, and 9 bases stayed unmatched. This CDR3 spans 15 amino acids. DNA for the CDR3: TGTGCCAGCAGCCCAGGGACAGGGAGCCGCTACGAGCAGTACTTC. Its protein is CASSPGTGSRYEQYF.

This clonotype has just a few counts. The chain employs TRBV18 and TRBJ1-6; 8 bases match TRBD1. Germline CDR1 is KGHSH and CDR2 is LQKENI. With 4 bases clipped from V and 3 bases from J, the junction kept 5 bases outside the gene matches. CDR3 length: 16 amino acids. CDR3 amino acids: CASSRTGSNYNSPLHF. As DNA, the CDR3 is TGTGCCAGCTCACGGACAGGGTCAAACTATAATTCACCCCTCCACTTT.

This clonotype has at least ten counts. V usage is TRBV7-2 and J usage is TRBJ2-5; D is uncertain. Germline CDR1 and CDR2: SGHTA and FQGNSA. The germline V and J ends were trimmed by 2 bases and 2 bases, with 9 bases remaining between them. This CDR3 is built from 14 residues. The CDR3 DNA reads as TGTGCCAGCAGCTTAACGGGTACTCAAGAGACCCAGTACTTC. It specifies CASSLTGTQETQYF.

This clonotype has a handful of counts. This may arise from a read error, as a much more abundant clone is one base away. The J gene is TRBJ2-1, the V gene TRBV7-2, with 13 bases matching TRBD2. The CDR3 contains 17 residues. The germline CDR1 and CDR2 sequences are SGHTA and FQGNSA. V lost 4 bases and J lost 13; bases outside the gene matches: 16. The CDR3 DNA sequence: TGTGCCAGCAGCTCGGGGGGACTAGCGGGAATACAAGAGACCCAGTTCTTC. Translated, it gives CASSSGGLAGIQETQFF.

The chain employs TRBV7-2 and TRBJ2-5, with 8 nucleotides matching TRBD2. Germline V gives CDR1 SGHTA, CDR2 FQGNSA. The CDR3 is 15 residues long. J lost 3 bases, V lost 4 bases, and 7 bases had no gene match. The CDR3 coding sequence is TGTGCCAGCAGCTCCCGACTAGCGAGAGAAGAGACCCAGTACTTC. Translated, it gives CASSSRLAREETQYF.

Ten or more counts support this clonotype. This chain connects TRBV12-3 or TRBV12-4 to TRBJ2-3, with a tentative D call TRBD1 (5 bases). This CDR3 has 14 residues. V was shortened by 5 bases and J by 0 bases, with 9 bases between the two germline ends. CDR3 DNA sequence: TGTGCCAGCAGTGACGACAGTAGCACAGATACGCAGTATTTT. Its translation is CASSDDSSTDTQYF.

V and J are TRBV3-1 and TRBJ1-4; 7 bases fit TRBD1. The CDR3 has 15 amino acids. Trimming took 2 bases from V and 6 from J; bases not matched to a gene: 6. Germline V gene sequence: CDR1 LGHDT, CDR2 YNNKEL (reference sequence). Here the CDR3 DNA reads TGTGCCAGCAGCCAAAGACAGGGCGCATATGAAAAACTGTTTTTT. This codes for CASSQRQGAYEKLFF.

This clonotype has at least ten counts. The chain carries TRBV6-5 and TRBJ1-6, with a possible D match to TRBD1 (6 bases). This CDR3 contains 14 residues. The germline V gene encodes CDR1 MNHEY and CDR2 SVGAGI. Trimming took 6 bases from V and 6 from J, leaving 12 bases between them. The CDR3 region has the DNA TGTGCCAGCAGCTATACAGGGAGTAATTCACCCCTCCACTTT. Its translation: CASSYTGSNSPLHF.

This clonotype has at least ten counts. The chain employs TRBV4-3 and TRBJ2-3; unclear D gene. The ends were cut back, 0 bases at V and 1 base at J, with 11 bases in the middle. Per germline, CDR1 LGHNA and CDR2 YSLEER. CDR3 length: 16 residues. The CDR3 nucleotides are TGCGCCAGCAGCCAAGATCCGTTCTGGGGCACAGATACGCAGTATTTT. Translating gives CASSQDPFWGTDTQYF.